The 29 T cell receptor beta chains below were found in one sample sequenced in a study of cytomegalovirus exposure and HLA in healthy donors. Researchers ran the PCR with 60 Vbeta and 13 Jbeta primers. Sequencing was performed with immunoSEQ multiplex PCR; in TCRdb, only in-frame clones are kept and a portion is missing. In the table there are about 130,000 clones, 75% to 90% of which are singletons. Input material: PBMCs. These receptor sequences come from a man between 18 and 35 years old in good health and CMV-seropositive.

With respect to this clone: The sample has other DNA sequences that encode this CDR3 too. The genes are TRBV25-1 and TRBJ2-1; 10 bases align to TRBD1. V gave up 3 bases and J gave up 2 bases; unmatched junction bases: 7. This CDR3 region has 17 residues. The germline CDR1 and CDR2 sequences are MGHDK and SYGVNS. CDR3 DNA sequence: TGTGCCAGCAGTGATAGCGACAGGGGGCTTCCCTACAATGAGCAGTTCTTC. It encodes CASSDSDRGLPYNEQFF.

The genes are TRBV19 and TRBJ2-7; the D gene is possibly TRBD2 (6 bases). Trimming took off 6 bases at V and 0 bases at J, with 9 bases between the two ends. The V gene's germline CDR1 is LNHDA and CDR2 SQIVND (reference sequence). This CDR3 has 13 residues. The CDR3 sequence: CASSPGVSYEQYF. In DNA form, the CDR3 reads TGTGCCAGTAGCCCGGGGGTCTCCTACGAGCAGTACTTC.

The rearrangement links TRBV25-1 to TRBJ2-5; 7 bases fit TRBD2. Germline CDR1 MGHDK, CDR2 SYGVNS. The length of the CDR3 is 15 residues. J was trimmed by 3 bases and V by 0 bases; bases with no gene match: 4. The CDR3 is CASSEYGRAEETQYF. DNA for the CDR3: TGTGCCAGCAGTGAATATGGGAGGGCCGAAGAGACCCAGTACTTC.

This clone showed up just a few times. The chain links TRBV7-9 to TRBJ1-6, with TRBD1 matching over 7 bases. V was pared by 10 bases and J by 7 bases, with 10 bases of the junction left unmatched. CDR1 SEHNR and CDR2 FQNEAQ come from the germline V gene (reference sequence). The CDR3 has 14 amino acids. CDR3 sequence (DNA): TGTGCCACAGCTTCGACAGGGTCAAATTCACCCCTCCACTTT. It is translated as CATASTGSNSPLHF.

The V gene is TRBV21-1, the J gene TRBJ2-3; the D call TRBD2 from the table was never checked on the DNA. TRBV21-1 is a pseudogene segment. The CDR3 covers 16 residues. CDR3 sequence reads: CASSKAGRRWKDTQYF. In nucleotides, the CDR3 is TGTGCCAGCAGCAAAGCGGGGAGGCGTTGGAAGGATACGCAGTATTTT.

The V and J genes are TRBV6-1 and TRBJ1-6; D may be TRBD1 (5 bases). Between the trimmed V and J ends, which lost 3 bases and 4 bases, there was a span of 16 bases. Germline values: CDR1 MNHNS, CDR2 SASEGT. The CDR3 spans 17 residues. This CDR3 is CASSDWGGGPYNSPLHF. Here the CDR3 DNA reads TGTGCCAGCAGTGATTGGGGGGGAGGGCCTTATAATTCACCCCTCCACTTT.

The rearrangement joins TRBV7-2 to TRBJ2-1; TRBD2 matches 7 bases. CDR1 is SGHTA and CDR2 is FQGNSA in the germline V gene. The length of the CDR3 is 14 residues. V shed 11 bases, J shed 4 bases, and the junction held 11 bases outside the gene matches. CDR3 in amino acids: CACESWGGYNEQFF. CDR3 coding DNA: TGTGCCTGCGAGAGCTGGGGGGGGTACAATGAGCAGTTCTTC.

The CDR3 protein is CASKEGQSTNEKLFF. The CDR3, as DNA: TGTGCCAGCAAGGAGGGCCAATCAACTAATGAAAAACTGTTTTTT. The chain employs TRBV11-2 and TRBJ1-4; D is uncertain. CDR3 length equals 15 residues. From germline, CDR1 is SGHAT and CDR2 FQNNGV. Trimming pared 7 bases from V and 0 bases from J, leaving 12 bases between.

The CDR3 DNA reads as TGTGCCAGCAGCTTGGCAGATAGCAATCAGCCCCAGCATTTT. It codes for CASSLADSNQPQHF. The chain combines TRBV5-6 with TRBJ1-5; D is ambiguous. V lost 0 bases, J lost 0 bases, and 4 bases lay in between. CDR3 size: 14 residues. Germline CDR1 is SGHDT and CDR2 is YYEEEE.

The chain employs TRBV9 and TRBJ1-1; D is uncertain. The CDR3 has 14 amino acids. The V gene lost 6 bases and the J gene lost 4 bases, with 16 bases spanning the gap. Germline V gene lookup returns CDR1 SGDLS and CDR2 YYNGEE. DNA for the CDR3: TGTGCCAGCAACTCTTTGGCGGCAATCACTGAAGCTTTCTTT. Encoded protein: CASNSLAAITEAFF.

The chain links TRBV30 to TRBJ1-1; D ambiguous. This CDR3 is built from 15 residues. V was pared by 0 bases and J by 5 bases, with 16 bases between. Per the germline V gene, CDR1 is GTSNPN and CDR2 is SVGIG (reference sequence). CDR3 protein: CAWSVWGVEVTEAFF. Written as DNA, the CDR3 is TGTGCCTGGAGTGTATGGGGAGTGGAAGTAACTGAAGCTTTCTTT.

DNA for the CDR3: TGTGCCACCAGCAGAGATCCGGCGGGCTACGAGCAGTACTTC. As protein: CATSRDPAGYEQYF. This chain uses TRBV15 with TRBJ2-7; perhaps TRBD2 as D (5 bases). The CDR3 spans 14 residues. The V end lost 0 bases, the J end lost 3 bases, and 9 bases lay between the germline ends. Per the germline V gene, CDR1 is LNHNV and CDR2 is YYDKDF (reference sequence).

For the CDR3, the DNA is TGTGCCAGCTCACCAACGGGACTAGCGGCGTTTTTT. Amino acids: CASSPTGLAAFF. J is TRBJ2-2 and V is TRBV18, with 11 bases lining up with TRBD2. This CDR3 spans 12 amino acids. Germline V gene lookup returns CDR1 KGHSH and CDR2 LQKENI. Trimming took 2 bases from V and 16 from J; bases not matched to a gene: 3.

The chain combines TRBV6-1 with TRBJ1-5, with a possible D match to TRBD1 (6 bases). Per the germline V gene, CDR1 is MNHNS and CDR2 is SASEGT. CDR3 length: 13 amino acids. With 1 base removed from V and 6 bases from J, the gap between germline ends came to 7 bases. The CDR3 bases are TGTGCCAGCAGTGAAGGGACAGTTCAGCCCCAGCATTTT. Amino acid sequence: CASSEGTVQPQHF.

V usage is TRBV5-1 and J usage is TRBJ1-4; 8 bases fit TRBD1. The trim removed 4 bases at V and 8 bases at J, leaving 10 bases unmatched. This CDR3 has 15 residues. In germline, CDR1 is SGHRS, CDR2 YFSETQ. In DNA form, the CDR3 reads TGCGCCAGCAGCGGGGCAGGGGGCCAGAAGGAAAAACTGTTTTTT. Protein: CASSGAGGQKEKLFF.

This rearrangement joins TRBV4-1 to TRBJ2-7; D is undetermined. This CDR3 contains 13 residues. Germline CDR1 MGHRA, CDR2 YSYEKL. V dropped 4 bases and J dropped 0 bases, with 7 bases sitting between them. This chain's CDR3 is CASSRHSSYEQYF. Written as DNA, the CDR3 is TGCGCCAGCAGCCGACACAGCTCCTACGAGCAGTACTTC.

This rearrangement joins TRBV11-2 to TRBJ1-1; D is unresolved. CDR1 is SGHAT and CDR2 is FQNNGV in the germline V gene. Between the trimmed V and J ends, which lost 4 bases and 5 bases, there was a span of 29 bases. CDR3 length: 19 amino acids. CDR3 coding DNA: TGTGCCAGCAGCTCGGTTTCTTTTTTCTATACGGGTGTTTGGACTGAAGCTTTCTTT. Translation gives CASSSVSFFYTGVWTEAFF.

V gene TRBV25-1 combines with J gene TRBJ1-3, with 9 bases aligning to TRBD1. Germline-derived CDR1 and CDR2 are MGHDK and SYGVNS. The CDR3 has 16 amino acids. Trimming cost V 0 bases and J 3 bases; bases outside gene matches: 3. This chain's CDR3 is CASSEYGTGSGNTIYF. In nucleotides, the CDR3 is TGTGCCAGCAGTGAATATGGGACAGGGAGTGGAAACACCATATATTTT.

This chain links TRBV19 with TRBJ2-7, with 8 bases aligning to TRBD2. V gave up 4 bases and J gave up 2 bases; unmatched junction bases: 7. Germline loops: CDR1 LNHDA, CDR2 SQIVND (reference sequence). CDR3 length: 15 amino acids. The CDR3 DNA follows: TGTGCCAGTAGTACGAGCGGGGGTGCAACCTACGAGCAGTACTTC. It translates to CASSTSGGATYEQYF. Together with reference TRBV19 and TRBJ2-7, the CDR3 gives the full variable domain: DGGITQSPKYLFRKEGQNVTLSCEQNLNHDAMYWYRQDPGQGLRLIYYSQIVNDFQKGDIAEGYSVSREKKESFPLTVTSAQKNPTAFYLCASSTSGGATYEQYFGPGTRLTVT.

V and J are TRBV10-2 and TRBJ1-2; 8 nucleotides agree with TRBD1. The CDR3 contains 16 residues. V shed 2 bases and J 4 bases; nucleotides not matched to a gene: 9. Germline loops: CDR1 WSHSY, CDR2 SAAADI. CDR3 sequence reads: CASSEATGVLFYGYTF. CDR3 nucleotide sequence: TGCGCCAGCAGTGAGGCGACAGGGGTCCTATTCTATGGCTACACCTTC.

This clone has only a few counts. V usage is TRBV18 and J usage is TRBJ2-7, with TRBD2 matching 11 bases. The ends lost 5 bases at V and 0 bases at J; junction bases unmatched: 9. Germline V gene sequence: CDR1 KGHSH, CDR2 LQKENI. The CDR3 runs 17 residues. The CDR3 loop is CASSSGTSGSSSYEQYF. In DNA form, the CDR3 reads TGTGCCAGCTCATCCGGGACTAGCGGATCGAGCTCCTACGAGCAGTACTTC.

The chain recombines TRBV5-1 with TRBJ2-7; TRBD2 aligns across 7 bases. The CDR3 spans 13 residues. Trimming cost V 2 bases and J 6 bases; bases outside gene matches: 5. Germline V CDR1 and CDR2: SGHRS, YFSETQ. CDR3 sequence reads: CASSLGPGGEQYF. For the CDR3, the DNA is TGCGCCAGCAGCTTAGGGCCGGGAGGCGAGCAGTACTTC.

V gene TRBV6-4 combines with J gene TRBJ1-1; TRBD1 aligns across 9 bases. This CDR3 contains 12 residues. CDR1 is MRHNA, CDR2 SNTAGT, per germline. The ends lost 9 bases at V and 10 bases at J; junction bases unmatched: 9. In nucleotides, the CDR3 is TGTGCCAGGGTTAACAGGGGGCGCGGAGCTTTCTTT. This translates into CARVNRGRGAFF.

This clone has a single count. The chain couples TRBV9 to TRBJ2-2; TRBD1 matches 7 bases. V shed 4 bases, J shed 2 bases, and the junction held 5 bases outside the gene matches. CDR3 length: 15 amino acids. Germline loops: CDR1 SGDLS, CDR2 YYNGEE. CDR3 protein: CASSPGTVNTGELFF. For the CDR3, the DNA is TGTGCCAGCAGCCCCGGGACAGTAAACACCGGGGAGCTGTTTTTT.

J is TRBJ2-1 and V is TRBV11-3; 10 nucleotides line up with TRBD2. Germline trimming cut 0 bases from V and 0 bases from J; bases unmatched to any gene: 2. CDR1 is SGHNT and CDR2 is YENEEA in the germline V gene. This CDR3 region has 17 residues. The CDR3 reads CASSLEAGGSSYNEQFF. In nucleotides, the CDR3 is TGTGCCAGCAGCTTAGAAGCGGGGGGGAGCTCCTACAATGAGCAGTTCTTC.

The chain has TRBV6-5 and TRBJ1-1; tentatively, D is TRBD1 (5 bases). The CDR3 covers 12 residues. Trimming removed 5 bases at V and 3 bases at J, with 7 bases between. Germline values: CDR1 MNHEY, CDR2 SVGAGI. CDR3 nucleotides: TGTGCCAGCAGTGACAGAGACACTGAAGCTTTCTTT. This sequence encodes CASSDRDTEAFF.

The chain carries TRBV11-2 and TRBJ2-1; 15 nucleotides match TRBD2. Per the germline V gene, CDR1 is SGHAT and CDR2 is FQNNGV. This CDR3 comprises 16 residues. The V gene end was trimmed by 5 bases and the J gene end by 8 bases; junction bases not matched to a gene: 7. CDR3 amino acids: CASSAGRTSGGDEQFF. Written as DNA, the CDR3 is TGTGCCAGCAGCGCTGGACGGACTAGCGGGGGGGATGAGCAGTTCTTC.

The chain recombines TRBV5-1 with TRBJ2-5; D is ambiguous. CDR1 is SGHRS and CDR2 is YFSETQ in the germline V gene. The ends were cut back, 1 base at V and 2 bases at J, with 6 bases in the middle. This CDR3 comprises 13 residues. CDR3 protein: CASSLTAQETQYF. The CDR3 DNA sequence: TGCGCCAGCAGCTTGACAGCACAAGAGACCCAGTACTTC.

V is TRBV5-8 and J is TRBJ2-2, with 11 bases identical to TRBD1. The junction had 5 bases not matched to a gene; V was cut back by 6 bases and J by 7 bases. CDR1 SGHTS and CDR2 YDEGEE come from the germline V gene. The CDR3 loop spans 14 amino acids. The CDR3 DNA follows: TGTGCCAGCAAAGGACAGGGGGCGGTCGGGGAGCTGTTTTTT. It translates to CASKGQGAVGELFF.